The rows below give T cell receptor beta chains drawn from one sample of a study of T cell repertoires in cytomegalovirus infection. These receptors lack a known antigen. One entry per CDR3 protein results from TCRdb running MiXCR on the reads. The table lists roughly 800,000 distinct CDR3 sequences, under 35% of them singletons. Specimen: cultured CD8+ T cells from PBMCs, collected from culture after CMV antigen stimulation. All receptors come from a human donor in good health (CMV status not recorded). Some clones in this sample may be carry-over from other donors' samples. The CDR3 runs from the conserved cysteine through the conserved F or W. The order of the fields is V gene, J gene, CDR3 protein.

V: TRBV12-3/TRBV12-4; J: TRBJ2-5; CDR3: CASRKDRGRGETQYF
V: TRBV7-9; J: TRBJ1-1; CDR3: CASFLFLMNTEAFF
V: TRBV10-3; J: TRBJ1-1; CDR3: CAISDVLAQGGTEAFF
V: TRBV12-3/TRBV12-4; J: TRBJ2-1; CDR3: CASSYPGPFGNEQFF
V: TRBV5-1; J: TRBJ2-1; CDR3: CASILGARAGINEQFF
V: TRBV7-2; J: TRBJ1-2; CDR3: CASSLEGEGIFFYGYTF
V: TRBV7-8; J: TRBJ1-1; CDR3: CASSSSSGGAEAFF
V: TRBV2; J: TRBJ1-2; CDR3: CASSDGPSYGYTF
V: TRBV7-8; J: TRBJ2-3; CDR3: CASSLRAAGGTDTQYF
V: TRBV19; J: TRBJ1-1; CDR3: CATRPGNTEAFF
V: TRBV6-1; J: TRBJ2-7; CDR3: CASSLLGGNEQYF
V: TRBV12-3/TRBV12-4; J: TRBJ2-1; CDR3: CASTSGFEQFF
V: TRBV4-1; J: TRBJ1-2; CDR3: CASSQPGQGANYGYTF
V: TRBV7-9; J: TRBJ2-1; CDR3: CASSWEGGPLGDEQFF
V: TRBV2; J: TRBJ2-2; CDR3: CASSDPPTVSTGELFF
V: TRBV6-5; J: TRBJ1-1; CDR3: CASSYHTRSVTGNTEAFF
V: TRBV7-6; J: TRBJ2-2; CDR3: CASSYRGENTGELFF
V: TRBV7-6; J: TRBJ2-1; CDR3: CASSLAPGQGSNEQFF
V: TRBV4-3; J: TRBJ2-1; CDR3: CASSQHSSYNEQFF
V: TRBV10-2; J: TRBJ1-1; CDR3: CATTEGTEAFF
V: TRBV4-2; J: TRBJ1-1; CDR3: CASSQTRGGGAKTEAFF
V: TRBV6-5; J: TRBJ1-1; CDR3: CASSYLETGRTEAFF
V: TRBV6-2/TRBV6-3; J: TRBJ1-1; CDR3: CASSYDRQYQAFF
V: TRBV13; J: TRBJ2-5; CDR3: CASSLGPAGLETQYF
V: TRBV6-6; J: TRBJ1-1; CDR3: CASSYWSAGQEAEAFF
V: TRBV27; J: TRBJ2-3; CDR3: CASSFVRFMPDTQYF
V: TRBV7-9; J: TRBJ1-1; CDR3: CASSLLTETYTEAFF
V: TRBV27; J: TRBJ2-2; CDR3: CASSPGGSFSIGELFF
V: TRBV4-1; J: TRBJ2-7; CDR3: CASSRIAGAPYEQYF
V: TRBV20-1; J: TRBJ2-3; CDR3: CSAPSLDRSGTDTQYF
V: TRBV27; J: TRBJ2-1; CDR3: CASSLGGPSRSYNEQFF
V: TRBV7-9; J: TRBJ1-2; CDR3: CASSPDRGFLLLRYGYTF
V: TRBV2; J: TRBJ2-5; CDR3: CASSAPRTGGQETQYF
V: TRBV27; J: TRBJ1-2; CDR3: CASSSQTGSYGYTF
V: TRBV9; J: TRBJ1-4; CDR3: CASSVAGTGPEKLFF
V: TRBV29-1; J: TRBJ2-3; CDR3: CSVVGTASSTDTQYF
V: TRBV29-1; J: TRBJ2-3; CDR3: CSVELLSGTDTQYF
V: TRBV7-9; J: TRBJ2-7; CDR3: CASSLPLRAHEQYF
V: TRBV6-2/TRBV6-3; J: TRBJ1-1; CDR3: CASTMGPGVEAFF
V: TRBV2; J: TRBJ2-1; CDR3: CASSGELAGAYRGEQFF
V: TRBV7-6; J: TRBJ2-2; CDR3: CASSGTADTGELFF
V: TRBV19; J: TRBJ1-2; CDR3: CASSDGGGTVIYGYTF
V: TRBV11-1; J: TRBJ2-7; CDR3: CASSLNLPGGEQYF
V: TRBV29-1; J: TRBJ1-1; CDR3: CSTLLLTEAFF
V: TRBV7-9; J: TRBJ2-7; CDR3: CASSSPPGAIYEQYF
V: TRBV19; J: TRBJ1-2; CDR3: CASSIPDLGLAGIVYGYTF
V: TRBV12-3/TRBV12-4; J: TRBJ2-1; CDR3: CASSSRRGRWDNVQFF
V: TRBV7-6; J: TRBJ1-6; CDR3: CASSDTGEQGFDSPLHF
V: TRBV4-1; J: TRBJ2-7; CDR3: CASSLSPGLAYEQYF
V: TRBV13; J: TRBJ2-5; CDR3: CASSLYGMTAGGPEAGQETQYF
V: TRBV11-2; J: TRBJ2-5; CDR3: CASSPSLRLAGETQYF
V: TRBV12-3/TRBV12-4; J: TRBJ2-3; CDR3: CATEDGNPDTQYF
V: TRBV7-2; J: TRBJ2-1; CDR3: CASSLAEHLYNEQFF
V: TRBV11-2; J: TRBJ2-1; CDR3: CASSLVWGGYNEQFF
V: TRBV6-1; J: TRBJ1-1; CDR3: CASSPILRLNTEAFF